The 27 T cell receptor beta chains listed next were all sequenced from one sample in a study of control samples from healthy donors and cancer patients. Some clones are missing from TCRdb's copy, which holds only in-frame ones; the method was immunoSEQ multiplex PCR. Altogether over 120,000 clones are present, around 90% being singletons, with the ten largest covering more than 3%. Sequenced input: blood. The receptors shown here come from a young man in good health.

This chain joins TRBV27 and TRBJ1-2; D uncertain. V shed 5 bases and J shed 0 bases, with 7 bases lying between them. The CDR3 is 13 residues long. The germline V gene encodes CDR1 MNHEY and CDR2 SMNVEV (reference sequence). The CDR3 region is CASSGVTNYGYTF. In nucleotides, the CDR3 is TGTGCCAGCAGTGGGGTGACTAACTATGGCTACACCTTC.

As concerns this clone: Germline is not matched at one junction end, which may reflect a read error. This chain links TRBV7-2 with TRBJ2-3; 11 bases agree with TRBD2. Germline assignment: CDR1 SGHTA and CDR2 FQGNSA. The CDR3 runs 14 residues. The CDR3 loop reads CASSVAGGRDTQYF. DNA of the CDR3: TGTGCCAGCAGCGTAGCGGGGGGGCGAGATACGCAGTATTTT.

The chain has TRBV6-5 and TRBJ1-2; the match to TRBD1 covers 7 bases. V gave up 5 bases and J gave up 4 bases; unmatched junction bases: 4. Germline-derived CDR1 and CDR2 are MNHEY and SVGAGI. The CDR3 has 13 residues. The CDR3 coding sequence is TGTGCCAGCAGTCCTAGACAGGGCTATGGCTACACCTTC. This sequence encodes CASSPRQGYGYTF.

The chain joins TRBV29-1 to TRBJ2-7; the D gene could be TRBD1 or TRBD2 (5 bases each). V was trimmed by 1 base and J by 4 bases, leaving 14 bases between them. Germline loops: CDR1 SQVTM, CDR2 ANQGSEA. CDR3 length: 14 amino acids. The chain's CDR3 is CSVEVAGRRYEQYF. The CDR3 bases are TGCAGCGTTGAAGTTGCAGGGAGACGGTACGAGCAGTACTTC.

The chain carries TRBV9 and TRBJ2-4; 8 bases are a match to TRBD1. CDR1 is SGDLS and CDR2 is YYNGEE in the germline V gene. J lost 9 bases, V lost 3 bases, and 14 bases had no gene match. The CDR3 is 16 residues long. Here the CDR3 DNA reads TGTGCCAGCAGCGGGAGATTGGACAGGGAAGGAAGCATTCAGTACTTC. Encoded protein: CASSGRLDREGSIQYF.

The chain couples TRBV28 to TRBJ1-1; 7 positions agree with TRBD1. The germline V gene has CDR1 MDHEN and CDR2 SYDVKM. The V and J ends lost 6 bases and 6 bases, in that order; junction bases with no gene match: 13. The CDR3 is 15 amino acids. CDR3 bases: TGTGCCAGCAGCCCTTACCGACAGGGCAAAGCTGAAGCTTTCTTT. Amino acid sequence: CASSPYRQGKAEAFF.

The rearrangement uses TRBV9 and TRBJ2-7; D not resolved. The CDR3 length is 14 residues. The V end was cut by 3 bases, the J end by 2 bases, with 12 bases between. Germline V CDR1 and CDR2: SGDLS, YYNGEE. The CDR3 protein is CASSARQGAYEQYF. For the CDR3, the DNA is TGTGCCAGCAGCGCACGACAAGGAGCCTACGAGCAGTACTTC.

The chain combines TRBV23-1 with TRBJ2-3, with unresolved D. TRBV23-1 belongs to the ORF category, with a function that is uncertain. The V gene lost 6 bases and the J gene lost 2 bases, with 9 bases spanning the gap. The CDR3 contains 13 residues. DNA for the CDR3: TGCGCCAGCAGCCACAGCATCACAGATACGCAGTATTTT. Translation gives CASSHSITDTQYF.

V usage is TRBV6-5 and J usage is TRBJ2-2, with D uncertain. The CDR3 covers 14 residues. Germline CDR1 reads MNHEY; CDR2 reads SVGAGI. V gave up 0 bases and J gave up 5 bases, with 7 bases separating them. CDR3: CASSYSSTTGELFF. The CDR3 DNA sequence: TGTGCCAGCAGTTACTCAAGCACTACCGGGGAGCTGTTTTTT.

This clone was seen a single time. This chain connects TRBV7-2 to TRBJ1-2; D is ambiguous. Germline assignment: CDR1 SGHTA and CDR2 FQGNSA. Deletions cut 5 bases from V and 0 bases from J, with 4 bases between. The CDR3 spans 12 residues. The CDR3 region is CASSPANYGYTF. The CDR3, as DNA: TGTGCCAGCAGCCCAGCTAACTATGGCTACACCTTC.

The V call is TRBV5-8, the J call TRBJ2-6, with D tentatively TRBD1 or TRBD2 (5 bases each). The CDR3 has 18 amino acids. Trimming stripped 5 bases from V and 4 bases from J, with 22 bases between. The germline gives CDR1 SGHTS, CDR2 YDEGEE. For the CDR3, the DNA is TGTGCCAGCAGATATGGGGCAGGGACCTTTTCCGGGGCCAACGTCCTGACTTTC. Its translation is CASRYGAGTFSGANVLTF.

This sequence joins TRBV27 and TRBJ1-3; D is ambiguous. The CDR3 is made up of 13 amino acids. The germline V and J ends were trimmed by 5 bases and 0 bases, with 5 bases remaining between them. Germline V gives CDR1 MNHEY, CDR2 SMNVEV (reference sequence). The CDR3 sequence is CASSLVSGNTIYF. DNA for the CDR3: TGTGCCAGCAGTCTGGTCTCTGGAAACACCATATATTTT.

This chain connects TRBV5-1 to TRBJ2-6, with 7 bases lining up with TRBD1. The CDR3 contains 18 residues. Germline V gene lookup returns CDR1 SGHRS and CDR2 YFSETQ. With 1 base clipped from V and 0 bases from J, the junction kept 7 bases outside the gene matches. The CDR3 bases are TGCGCCAGCAGCTTGAGGACAGGAATCAGCTCTGGGGCCAACGTCCTGACTTTC. It codes for CASSLRTGISSGANVLTF.

This chain links TRBV14 with TRBJ2-1; D is undetermined. The V and J ends lost 2 bases and 0 bases respectively, with 8 bases between them. Germline loops: CDR1 SGHDN, CDR2 FVKESK. This CDR3 region has 15 residues. CDR3 DNA sequence: TGTGCCAGCAGCCAAAGGCGCCACTCCTACAATGAGCAGTTCTTC. This translates into CASSQRRHSYNEQFF.

This rearrangement joins TRBV28 to TRBJ1-1; D ambiguous. This CDR3 spans 14 amino acids. CDR1 and CDR2 from the germline V gene are MDHEN and SYDVKM. Trimming left V 5 bases short and J 0 bases short, with 10 bases between. Here the CDR3 reads CASSLPTMNTEAFF. The CDR3 DNA follows: TGTGCCAGCAGTCTTCCGACCATGAACACTGAAGCTTTCTTT. Full variable domain (rest looked up from reference TRBV28 and TRBJ1-1): DVKVTQSSRYLVKRTGEKVFLECVQDMDHENMFWYRQDPGLGLRLIYFSYDVKMKEKGDIPEGYSVSREKKERFSLILESASTNQTSMYLCASSLPTMNTEAFFGQGTRLTVV.

This clone was detected once. This chain links TRBV25-1 with TRBJ1-2; D is possibly TRBD1 (6 bases). CDR3 length: 16 residues. The germline CDR1 and CDR2 sequences are MGHDK and SYGVNS. Trimming removed 1 base at V and 8 bases at J, with 20 bases between. CDR3 coding DNA: TGTGCCAGCAGTGAATCTGGAAGGGGGGGCGGTGAAGGCTACACCTTC. As protein: CASSESGRGGGEGYTF.

The V call is TRBV30, the J call TRBJ1-6; D is unclear. CDR3 length equals 14 residues. V dropped 5 bases and J dropped 0 bases, with 8 bases sitting between them. Germline V gene sequence: CDR1 GTSNPN, CDR2 SVGIG (reference sequence). The CDR3 DNA reads TGTGCCTGGGTGACAAGCTCCTATAATTCACCCCTCCACTTT. It translates to CAWVTSSYNSPLHF. The whole variable domain, remainder taken from reference TRBV30 and TRBJ1-6, is SQTIHQWPATLVQPVGSPLSLECTVEGTSNPNLYWYRQAAGRGLQLLFYSVGIGQISSEVPQNLSASRPQDRQFILSSKKLLLSDSGFYLCAWVTSSYNSPLHFGNGTRLTVT.

This clone has just one count. The J gene is TRBJ2-2, the V gene TRBV5-1; TRBD1 matches at 9 bases. The junction had 2 bases not matched to a gene; V was cut back by 0 bases and J by 5 bases. This CDR3 region has 15 residues. Germline CDR1 is SGHRS and CDR2 is YFSETQ. The CDR3 sequence is CASSLAGTGTGELFF. In nucleotides, the CDR3 is TGCGCCAGCAGCTTGGCCGGGACAGGGACCGGGGAGCTGTTTTTT.

The CDR3 coding sequence is TGTGGCCGGCGTAGGGACCCGCCGTACTATGGCTACACCTTC. It is translated as CGRRRDPPYYGYTF. This chain joins TRBV21-1 and TRBJ1-2. TRBV21-1 is an annotated pseudogene. The CDR3 is made up of 14 amino acids.

V and J are TRBV19 and TRBJ1-1; TRBD1 might be the D (6 bases). Trimming pared 1 base from V and 0 bases from J, leaving 9 bases between. Germline CDR1 LNHDA, CDR2 SQIVND (reference sequence). CDR3 size: 15 residues. The CDR3 region is CASSIGQGLNTEAFF. The CDR3, as DNA: TGTGCCAGTAGTATAGGTCAGGGGTTGAACACTGAAGCTTTCTTT.

The chain recombines TRBV11-2 with TRBJ1-2, with D possibly being TRBD1 (5 bases). Trimming left V 4 bases short and J 3 bases short, with 15 bases between. The CDR3 runs 15 residues. Germline V gives CDR1 SGHAT, CDR2 FQNNGV. The CDR3 loop is CASSSRRGGDYGYTF. CDR3 DNA sequence: TGTGCCAGCAGCTCTCGCCGGGGCGGGGACTATGGCTACACCTTC.

J is TRBJ2-7 and V is TRBV5-1, with D possibly matching TRBD1 (5 bases). The germline V gene encodes CDR1 SGHRS and CDR2 YFSETQ. Trimming stripped 0 bases from V and 4 bases from J, with 14 bases between. The CDR3 is 15 residues long. The CDR3 DNA sequence: TGCGCCAGCAGCTTGGAGGCCAGGGTTTATTACGAGCAGTACTTC. It specifies CASSLEARVYYEQYF.

This sequence joins TRBV6-6 and TRBJ1-1; D remains ambiguous. V was trimmed by 7 bases and J by 6 bases, leaving 15 bases between them. CDR1 and CDR2 (germline): MNHNY, SVGAGI (reference sequence). CDR3 length: 13 amino acids. CDR3 sequence (DNA): TGTGCCAGCACCGAGGACGGGAAGGCTGAAGCTTTCTTT. This translates into CASTEDGKAEAFF.

The chain couples TRBV6-2 or TRBV6-3 to TRBJ2-7; D call uncertain. The CDR3 length is 12 residues. The V gene lost 2 bases and the J gene lost 2 bases, with 4 bases spanning the gap. Per the germline V gene, CDR1 is MNHEY and CDR2 is SVGEGT. The CDR3 nucleotides are TGTGCCAGCAGTTACATCACCTACGAGCAGTACTTC. Its protein product is CASSYITYEQYF.

This chain uses TRBV24-1 with TRBJ2-7; possible D gene TRBD1, 6 bases. Germline CDR1 is KGHDR and CDR2 is SFDVKD. V shed 6 bases and J shed 2 bases, with 16 bases lying between them. This CDR3 contains 15 residues. The CDR3 here is CATSINPGTPYEQYF. For the CDR3, the DNA is TGTGCCACCAGTATAAATCCCGGGACACCCTACGAGCAGTACTTC.

CDR3 in amino acids: CASFQGPYGYTF. The DNA for the CDR3 is TGTGCCAGTTTCCAGGGGCCCTATGGCTACACCTTC. V and J are TRBV19 and TRBJ1-2; maybe TRBD1 (6 bases). V was clipped by 8 bases and J by 4 bases, with 11 bases between them. CDR3 length: 12 residues. Germline V gene sequence: CDR1 LNHDA, CDR2 SQIVND (reference sequence).

The chain recombines TRBV6-5 with TRBJ2-3; D uncertain. Germline values: CDR1 MNHEY, CDR2 SVGAGI. The CDR3 extends over 13 amino acids. V was shortened by 6 bases and J by 2 bases, with 9 bases between the two germline ends. This CDR3 is CASRPSNTDTQYF. In nucleotides, the CDR3 is TGTGCCAGCAGACCATCGAACACAGATACGCAGTATTTT.